The rows below give T cell receptor beta chains drawn from one sample of a study of identical twins. One entry per CDR3 protein results from TCRdb running MiXCR on the 5' RACE reads. The sample has some 710,000 distinct CDR3 sequences, around 6% seen once. What was sequenced was naive T cells sorted from blood. These TCRs come from a man aged 18 to 29 in good health. Each CDR3 is given with its conserved first and last residue. The order of the fields is clone size, D gene, J gene, V gene, CDR3 DNA, CDR3 protein. The D gene is left open where the match is weak. A clone size is listed for some rows: how often the clone was seen (once, few, many), or a class if it is expanded.

size: few
D: TRBD2
J: TRBJ2-3
V: TRBV6-1
DNA: TGTGCCAGCAGTGAAGCACCTAGCGGGACTAGCACAGATACGCAGTATTTT
CDR3: CASSEAPSGTSTDTQYF

size: -
D: TRBD1
J: TRBJ1-1
V: TRBV5-1
DNA: TGCGCCAGCAGCTTAGAGACAGGGGCAGGGACTGAAGCTTTCTTT
CDR3: CASSLETGAGTEAFF

size: few
D: TRBD1
J: TRBJ1-2
V: TRBV29-1
DNA: TGCAGCGTTGTCGGGCAGGGGGAAGGCTACACCTTC
CDR3: CSVVGQGEGYTF

size: few
D: TRBD1
J: TRBJ2-2
V: TRBV5-1
DNA: TGCGCCAGCAGCCCGGTCTACAGGGGGCCGGTCGGGGAGCTGTTTTTT
CDR3: CASSPVYRGPVGELFF

size: -
D: -
J: TRBJ2-1
V: TRBV4-3
DNA: TGCGCCAGCAGCCAAAATACGGACCTTAACAATGAGCAGTTCTTC
CDR3: CASSQNTDLNNEQFF

size: few
D: TRBD2
J: TRBJ2-3
V: TRBV5-5
DNA: TGTGCCAGCAGCTTGGGAGGCGGGAGGGCCTTTACAGATACGCAGTATTTT
CDR3: CASSLGGGRAFTDTQYF

size: many
D: -
J: TRBJ1-1
V: TRBV3-1
DNA: TGTGCCAGCAGCCAAGTCAGTATGAACACTGAAGCTTTCTTT
CDR3: CASSQVSMNTEAFF

size: many
D: -
J: TRBJ2-7
V: TRBV20-1
DNA: TGCAGTGCCAAACATCAGAACCTCCTGGGCTACGAGCAGTACTTC
CDR3: CSAKHQNLLGYEQYF

size: many
D: -
J: TRBJ2-2
V: TRBV7-9
DNA: TGTGCCAGCAGCTCCGGGACAACGAACACCGGGGAGCTGTTTTTT
CDR3: CASSSGTTNTGELFF

size: many
D: -
J: TRBJ1-2
V: TRBV20-1
DNA: TGCAGTGCTAGAAGGGGGGCAGCCGACTATGGCTACACCTTC
CDR3: CSARRGAADYGYTF

size: many
D: -
J: TRBJ1-1
V: TRBV10-3
DNA: TGTGCCATCAGTGTGGGGAACACTGAAGCTTTCTTT
CDR3: CAISVGNTEAFF

size: -
D: TRBD1
J: TRBJ2-7
V: TRBV9
DNA: TGTGCCAGCAGCGTCGGGACAGGCGGCGTACACGAGCAGTACTTC
CDR3: CASSVGTGGVHEQYF

size: many
D: TRBD2
J: TRBJ2-3
V: TRBV12-3/TRBV12-4
DNA: TGTGCCAGCAGTTGGAGCGGGGGCACAGATACGCAGTATTTT
CDR3: CASSWSGGTDTQYF

size: -
D: TRBD1
J: TRBJ2-5
V: TRBV12-5
DNA: TGTGCTAGTGGGTCAGACAGGGGGCGTGAGACCCAGTACTTC
CDR3: CASGSDRGRETQYF

size: few
D: TRBD2
J: TRBJ2-1
V: TRBV5-4
DNA: TGTGCCAGCAGCTACAGTGGGGGAGGGCCGTACAATGAGCAGTTCTTC
CDR3: CASSYSGGGPYNEQFF

size: few
D: -
J: TRBJ2-4
V: TRBV11-2
DNA: TGTGCCAGCAGGGGTTTGGGGGACGCCAAAAACATTCAGTACTTC
CDR3: CASRGLGDAKNIQYF

size: few
D: TRBD1
J: TRBJ1-2
V: TRBV20-1
DNA: TGCAGTGCTGCCAGGGGGGAGGATGGCTACACCTTC
CDR3: CSAARGEDGYTF

size: few
D: -
J: TRBJ2-1
V: TRBV11-2
DNA: TGTGCCAGCACCCAAGCTCCGGATAAGCAGTTCTTC
CDR3: CASTQAPDKQFF

size: -
D: TRBD1
J: TRBJ1-4
V: TRBV18
DNA: TGTGCCAGCTCACCCGGACAGGGTCGTGTGAAAAAACTGTTTTTT
CDR3: CASSPGQGRVKKLFF

size: few
D: -
J: TRBJ2-7
V: TRBV20-1
DNA: TGCAGTGCTAGAGATCACAGTCGGGGGCGGGACCCCTACGAGCAGTACTTC
CDR3: CSARDHSRGRDPYEQYF

size: many
D: -
J: TRBJ1-1
V: TRBV6-5
DNA: TGTGCCAGCAGTACTCAATCCTCCGGGTCAATGAACACTGAAGCTTTCTTT
CDR3: CASSTQSSGSMNTEAFF

size: few
D: -
J: TRBJ2-6
V: TRBV5-4
DNA: TGTGCCAGCAGCTTTGGGGCTGCCTCTGGGGCCAACGTCCTGACTTTC
CDR3: CASSFGAASGANVLTF

size: few
D: TRBD2
J: TRBJ2-3
V: TRBV6-5
DNA: TGTGCCAGCAGTTACTCTAGCGGGAGGGACACAGATACGCAGTATTTT
CDR3: CASSYSSGRDTDTQYF

size: -
D: -
J: TRBJ1-5
V: TRBV20-1
DNA: TGCAGTGCTGTGAGGGGGAAGGGGCGCAATCAGCCCCAGCATTTT
CDR3: CSAVRGKGRNQPQHF

size: many
D: TRBD1
J: TRBJ1-6
V: TRBV12-3/TRBV12-4
DNA: TGTGCCAGCCGAATAGGGACAGAAAATTCACCCCTCCACTTT
CDR3: CASRIGTENSPLHF

size: few
D: -
J: TRBJ2-1
V: TRBV19
DNA: TGTGCCAGTAGTATTCGCGGAATCAATGAGCAGTTCTTC
CDR3: CASSIRGINEQFF

size: few
D: -
J: TRBJ2-1
V: TRBV29-1
DNA: TGCAGCGTTCGGCGGGGCAGCTCCTACAATGAGCAGTTCTTC
CDR3: CSVRRGSSYNEQFF

size: -
D: -
J: TRBJ2-5
V: TRBV3-1
DNA: TGTGCCAGCAGCCAAGAAGGGCCAGAGACCCAGTACTTC
CDR3: CASSQEGPETQYF

size: few
D: TRBD1
J: TRBJ2-3
V: TRBV5-5
DNA: TGTGCCAGCAGAAAATCGCCGGGACAGGGGAACACAGATACGCAGTATTTT
CDR3: CASRKSPGQGNTDTQYF

size: -
D: TRBD2
J: TRBJ2-5
V: TRBV5-5
DNA: TGTGCCAGCAGCGTTCACGGGACTAGCGGGCCTCAAGAGACCCAGTACTTC
CDR3: CASSVHGTSGPQETQYF

size: many
D: -
J: TRBJ2-3
V: TRBV15
DNA: TGTGCCACCAGCCGGAGCACAGATACGCAGTATTTT
CDR3: CATSRSTDTQYF

size: many
D: -
J: TRBJ1-5
V: TRBV27
DNA: TGTGCCAGCACCCCCCCTTTTTGGCCCCAGCATTTT
CDR3: CASTPPFWPQHF

size: many
D: -
J: TRBJ2-1
V: TRBV7-2
DNA: TGTGCCAGCAGCGTACAAACGGCAGGGATGCACTACAATGAGCAGTTCTTC
CDR3: CASSVQTAGMHYNEQFF

size: -
D: TRBD1
J: TRBJ1-2
V: TRBV3-1
DNA: TGTGCCAGCAGCCAAGTACCGGGACAGGGCCGTGGCTACACCTTC
CDR3: CASSQVPGQGRGYTF

size: many
D: TRBD2
J: TRBJ2-3
V: TRBV11-2
DNA: TGTGCCAGCAGCCCCGGGGGGGGGCGAGGGGGAGATACGCAGTATTTT
CDR3: CASSPGGGRGGDTQYF

size: few
D: TRBD2
J: TRBJ2-3
V: TRBV7-9
DNA: TGTGCCAGCAGCTTAGGAGGGCTAGCGGTACTCACAGATACGCAGTATTTT
CDR3: CASSLGGLAVLTDTQYF

size: few
D: -
J: TRBJ2-7
V: TRBV27
DNA: TGTGCCAGCTATACTAGATATGGCGAGCAGTACTTC
CDR3: CASYTRYGEQYF

size: -
D: -
J: TRBJ1-1
V: TRBV12-3/TRBV12-4
DNA: TGTGCCAGCAATTCCCAGCCAACTGAAGCTTTCTTT
CDR3: CASNSQPTEAFF

size: many
D: TRBD2
J: TRBJ2-1
V: TRBV11-2
DNA: TGTGCCAGCAGCTTAAAGTTCGGACTAGCGGGAGCCCGGGGGGAGCAGTTCTTC
CDR3: CASSLKFGLAGARGEQFF

size: many
D: TRBD2
J: TRBJ2-3
V: TRBV4-3
DNA: TGCGCCAGCAGCCAAGTCTTTAGCGGGAGTGTCAAAGATACGCAGTATTTT
CDR3: CASSQVFSGSVKDTQYF

size: few
D: TRBD1
J: TRBJ2-3
V: TRBV3-1
DNA: TGTGCCAGCAGCCGAACAGGGGTAGGCACAGATACGCAGTATTTT
CDR3: CASSRTGVGTDTQYF

size: many
D: -
J: TRBJ2-4
V: TRBV11-2
DNA: TGTGCCAGCAGCCCTAATAGCTACATTCAGTACTTC
CDR3: CASSPNSYIQYF

size: -
D: TRBD1
J: TRBJ1-2
V: TRBV11-2
DNA: TGTGCCAGCACCAAAATCCCCGGGACATTCCTCAAGGGACAGGGGAACTATGGCTACACCTTC
CDR3: CASTKIPGTFLKGQGNYGYTF

size: many
D: TRBD2
J: TRBJ2-3
V: TRBV3-1
DNA: TGTGCCAGCAGCCAAGAAGACAGGACTAGCGGGAGGGCAGATACGCAGTATTTT
CDR3: CASSQEDRTSGRADTQYF

size: -
D: -
J: TRBJ2-2
V: TRBV6-5
DNA: TGTGCCAGCAGTTGGACAGAGACCGGGGAGCTGTTTTTT
CDR3: CASSWTETGELFF

size: few
D: -
J: TRBJ2-1
V: TRBV15
DNA: TGTGCCACCAGCTATACTCCGGACTCCTACAATGAGCAGTTCTTC
CDR3: CATSYTPDSYNEQFF

size: many
D: -
J: TRBJ1-2
V: TRBV12-3/TRBV12-4
DNA: TGTGCCAGCAGTTTATGGGGGGAAGGCTACACCTTC
CDR3: CASSLWGEGYTF

size: few
D: -
J: TRBJ2-5
V: TRBV7-6
DNA: TGTGCCAGCAGCTTAGTGTGGCGCAGCCAAGAGACCCAGTACTTC
CDR3: CASSLVWRSQETQYF

size: few
D: -
J: TRBJ2-2
V: TRBV27
DNA: TGTGCCAGCAGCTGGAAGGGCACCGGGGAGCTGTTTTTT
CDR3: CASSWKGTGELFF

size: many
D: -
J: TRBJ1-4
V: TRBV20-1
DNA: TGCAGTGCTAGTGGCATCACGGGGCGAAAACTGTTTTTT
CDR3: CSASGITGRKLFF

size: many
D: -
J: TRBJ1-1
V: TRBV5-5
DNA: TGTGCCAGCAGCCGAGGGGGGGAAGCTGAAGCTTTCTTT
CDR3: CASSRGGEAEAFF

size: many
D: -
J: TRBJ1-5
V: TRBV10-3
DNA: TGTGCCACCAGCACGCAGGGGAATCAGCCCCAGCATTTT
CDR3: CATSTQGNQPQHF

size: -
D: TRBD1
J: TRBJ2-1
V: TRBV4-1
DNA: TGCGCCAGCAGCCAGATTACCGGGACAGGGGTCCACAATGAGCAGTTCTTC
CDR3: CASSQITGTGVHNEQFF

size: few
D: -
J: TRBJ1-5
V: TRBV28
DNA: TGTGCCAGCAGTTTATTTATCCAGCCCCAGCATTTT
CDR3: CASSLFIQPQHF

size: few
D: -
J: TRBJ1-5
V: TRBV24-1
DNA: TGTGCCACCAGTATGAGAGATAGCAATCAGCCCCAGCATTTT
CDR3: CATSMRDSNQPQHF

size: many
D: TRBD2
J: TRBJ2-3
V: TRBV20-1
DNA: TGCAGTCCAGCGACTAGCGGGAGGGCCCTGAAAGATACGCAGTATTTT
CDR3: CSPATSGRALKDTQYF